What follows describes a single T cell receptor beta chain. This clonotype has just a few counts. Its target antigen remains unknown. Nothing much larger sits one base from this clone, and base qualities are not available. The V end gives up 5 bases and the J end 5 bases, leaving 10 bases in the junction not matched to a gene. From cysteine to phenylalanine, the CDR3 is 15 amino acids long. Here the CDR3 DNA is all that survives: 45 bases in frame from base 1. The germline V gene (reference sequence) supplies CDR1 MNHNY and CDR2 SVGAGI. The entry originates in a study of early T cells in non-severe SARS-CoV-2 infection (dated by TCRdb to 2020 to 2023). Concerning the study at large: Bulk RNA from unsorted whole blood was used for TCR sequencing, so alpha and beta chains could not be paired. Broader findings and caveats from the paper: VDJdb matching was skewed toward anti-spike CD8 responses, so virus-specific expansions were likely underestimated and private and CD4 specificities were missed.

A case-control design nested within a healthcare worker cohort in London, UK, was used, with weekly nasopharyngeal swab PCR tests and blood sampling performed. Healthcare workers were recruited during the week of the UK lockdown, between 23 and 31 March 2020, and followed weekly for up to roughly 15 weeks. Receptor libraries were prepared by 5' RACE. These reads were obtained on a NextSeq 500. To correct for sequencing error and PCR bias, the TCR library protocol tagged individual cDNA molecules with unique molecular identifiers. Sequencing covered both TCR alpha and beta chains, and within each sample the abundances of alpha and beta sequences were tightly co-correlated. On the authors' methods: Decombinator V4 was used to annotate TCR sequences for V gene, J gene and CDR3. TCRs were defined as expanded if a significant change between any two time points was detected under a Poisson model with p below 0.0001. TCR abundances were normalised to the total number of TCRs sequenced per sample and expressed as counts per million. TRAV1-2 paired with TRAJ12, TRAJ20 or TRAJ33 defined MAIT TCRs, while TRAV10 paired with TRAJ18 defined iNKT TCRs. A search of VDJdb, accessed on 1 November 2021, was run for TCRs annotated to CMV, EBV and SARS-CoV-2, with TCRs annotated for multiple antigens excluded. Starting from the raw public reads, TCRdb applied fastp trimming at Q25, assembled clones with MiXCR and retained in-frame beta chains. CDR3 protein duplicates are merged, each entry listing the most common genes and DNA. Here the V and J calls rest on TCRdb's processing, not on the authors' analysis. The sample table contains some 70,000 distinct CDR3 sequences; only one count was recorded for approximately 9.2% of them. The top ten constitute under 4% of the sample.

This TCR was sampled from an adult who was a healthcare worker with PCR-confirmed SARS-CoV-2 infection or an uninfected control (not recorded which). What was sequenced was whole blood. The sequence joins TRBV6-6 to TRBJ2-5; TRBD1 lines up with 8 middle nucleotides. The base sequence is TGTGCCAGCAGTAACCGGGACAGGTCGGCGGAGACCCAGTACTTC. Its protein reads: CASSNRDRSAETQYF.